This T cell receptor (beta chain) comes out of a study of blood T cell repertoires in COVID-19 (dated by TCRdb to about 2020). In the study overall: The collaborator samples originated in the United States, Italy and Spain and spanned the acute and convalescent phases of COVID-19. The material from the prospective study consisted of cDNA or gDNA derived from T cells, B-cell-depleted T cells, or PBMCs. Subjects who had been exposed to COVID-19, were actively infected with it, or had recovered from it provided the deeply sampled blood TCRbeta repertoires that made up the dataset. The repertoires were made available in a free public database intended to serve as a resource for research on the immune response to SARS-CoV-2. Samples were obtained from the ongoing ImmuneRACE study (first 160 participants) and from about 1,300 subjects provided by 6 global collaborators. Nearly every sample came with metadata listing a de-identified subject ID, COVID-19 status, age in years and sex. Where HLA class I and class II types were available, the types were taken from metadata supplied by the sample provider, not from assay-based typing.

Worth noting for this clone: The antigen it binds to is not known. No per-base quality is available; no much larger clone lies one base away.

TCRbeta CDR3 regions were amplified from genomic DNA using the immunoSEQ Assay, a bias-controlled multiplex PCR. The published analysis was carried out like this. The number of nucleated cells in each sample was estimated from the amplification of reference gene primers within the assay. To quantify the absolute abundance of each unique TCRbeta CDR3 rearrangement, sequence reads were collapsed and filtered. For each sample, productive Simpson clonality was calculated as the square root of Simpson's diversity index across productive rearrangements. TCRdb carries this immuneACCESS record with in-frame sequences only. Its versions omit some clonotypes, under half of them owing to an unresolved V gene in the studies checked, with the rest unexplained. The DNA gave D and trimming, while V, J and clone size come from that table. This sample gives roughly 420,000 clones in total; more than 75% of them show up just once. The ten largest clones represent more than 0.9% of the sample.

Enrolling through a virtual design, the prospective study's participants ranged in age from roughly 18 to 89 years and lived across approximately 25 United States geographic areas. In the prospective study, cohorts were assigned on the basis of participant-reported clinical history obtained from a screening survey and a study questionnaire. In the prospective study, whole blood, serum and a nasopharyngeal or oropharyngeal swab were collected from each participant by mobile phlebotomists. Over a 2-month period, participants in the prospective study had the option of providing additional blood draws and questionnaires. Prospective study blood samples were shipped either frozen or at room temperature before DNA extraction. The CDR3 runs 17 residues from the cysteine to the phenylalanine. Only the CDR3 DNA stays, 51 bases, in frame from base 1. According to the germline V gene (reference sequence), CDR1 reads LNHNV and CDR2 reads YYDKDF. Trimming takes 8 bases from V and 4 bases from J, and the germline ends sit 27 bases apart.

Study-wide findings and limitations: How much clinical and demographic metadata was included differed by source and by participant, and the metadata was provided uncurated.

The chain uses TRBV15 and TRBJ2-7, with a weak D call of TRBD2 (7 bases match). What was sequenced was PBMCs or T cells enriched from blood (not recorded which). This clonotype was obtained from a woman aged 25 to 39 with acute COVID-19. The nucleotide sequence reads as follows: TGTGCCACCCAACCACCAATTGGGGGGGCCGAAAAGTACGAGCAGTACTTC. This gives the protein CATQPPIGGAEKYEQYF.